The source of this T cell receptor (beta chain) is a study of blood T cells in healthy people across ages. A second about 7 to 12 cycle PCR used barcoded and J-beta primers. TCRdb called the 5' RACE reads again in MiXCR, with one record for every CDR3 protein. The sample contains 650,000 to 1,000,000 distinct CDR3 sequences, around 50% of which appear only once. CDR1 and CDR2 (germline): SGHRS, YFSETQ. This CDR3 spans 16 amino acids. V gave up 3 bases and J gave up 4 bases; unmatched junction bases: 8. This clonotype appeared once. This TCR derives from an elderly man in good health. V is TRBV5-1 and J is TRBJ2-2; 8 bases fit TRBD1. What was sequenced was blood. In DNA form, the CDR3 reads TGCGCCAGCAGCTCCGGGACAGGAAGGGGCACCGGGGAGCTGTTTTTT. This sequence encodes CASSSGTGRGTGELFF.